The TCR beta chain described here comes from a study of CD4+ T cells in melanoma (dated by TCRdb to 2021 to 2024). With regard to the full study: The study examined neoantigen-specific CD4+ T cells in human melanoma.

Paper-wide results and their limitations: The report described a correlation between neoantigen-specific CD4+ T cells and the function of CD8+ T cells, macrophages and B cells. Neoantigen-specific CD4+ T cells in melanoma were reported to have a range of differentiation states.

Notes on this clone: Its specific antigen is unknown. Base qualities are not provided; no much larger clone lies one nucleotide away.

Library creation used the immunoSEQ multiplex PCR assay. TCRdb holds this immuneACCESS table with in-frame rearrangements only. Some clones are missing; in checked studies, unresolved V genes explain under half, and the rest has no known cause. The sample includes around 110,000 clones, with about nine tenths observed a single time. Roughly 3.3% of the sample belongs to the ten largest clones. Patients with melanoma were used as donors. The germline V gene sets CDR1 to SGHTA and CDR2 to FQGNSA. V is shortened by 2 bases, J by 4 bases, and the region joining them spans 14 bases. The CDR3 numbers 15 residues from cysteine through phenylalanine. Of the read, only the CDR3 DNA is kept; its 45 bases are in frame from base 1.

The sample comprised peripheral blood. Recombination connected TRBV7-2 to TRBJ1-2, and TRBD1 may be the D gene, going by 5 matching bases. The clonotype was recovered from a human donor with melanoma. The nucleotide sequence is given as TGTGCCAGCAGCTTAAGTGTTTTAGGGGTCTATGGCTACACCTTC. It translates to CASSLSVLGVYGYTF.